Listed below are T cell receptor beta chains from one sample, sequenced in a study of technical replicates of blood from several donors. Clones were sequenced by immunoSEQ multiplex PCR, and TCRdb holds only the in-frame ones, with some missing. The sample holds approximately 81,000 clones, approximately 75% seen once. The sequencing input was PBMCs. These receptor sequences come from a human donor in good health. Some clones in this sample may be carry-over from other donors' samples. Each CDR3 is given with its conserved first and last residue. D genes are given only for firm matches. Expanded clones are given a class, and other clones once, few, many or no size at all.

.	.	TRBV5-6	TRBJ1-5	CASSLAAGMNQPQHF	TGTGCCAGCAGCTTGGCTGCCGGGATGAATCAGCCCCAGCATTTT
.	few	TRBV5-6	TRBJ2-7	CASSFFYEQYF	TGTGCCAGCAGCTTCTTCTACGAGCAGTACTTC
.	.	TRBV29-1	TRBJ1-2	CSVVPPDRNFYGYTF	TGCAGCGTTGTCCCCCCCGACAGAAATTTCTATGGCTACACCTTC
TRBD1	.	TRBV5-6	TRBJ1-2	CASSLEFWTGNVEGYGYTF	TGTGCCAGCAGCTTGGAGTTCTGGACAGGGAACGTAGAAGGGTATGGCTACACCTTC
.	.	TRBV5-1	TRBJ2-7	CASSFNPDSRVPYEQYF	TGCGCCAGCAGCTTTAACCCCGACAGTAGGGTTCCCTACGAGCAGTACTTC
.	.	TRBV30	TRBJ1-2	CAWSVGPNYGYTF	TGTGCCTGGAGTGTGGGGCCGAACTATGGCTACACCTTC
TRBD1	.	TRBV18	TRBJ1-6	CASSPGQGVYSPLHF	TGTGCCAGCTCACCGGGACAGGGAGTGTATTCACCCCTCCACTTT
.	.	TRBV9	TRBJ2-2	CASSSLWRGPSELFF	TGTGCCAGCAGCTCCCTATGGCGGGGGCCGTCGGAGCTGTTTTTT
TRBD1	.	TRBV30	TRBJ2-7	CALQGAYEQYF	TGTGCCTTACAGGGGGCTTACGAGCAGTACTTC
TRBD2	once	TRBV18	TRBJ2-3	CASSRATPAGVSTDTQYF	TGTGCCAGCTCACGTGCTACGCCAGCGGGGGTTAGCACAGATACGCAGTATTTT
.	.	TRBV15	TRBJ2-1	CATSRTKGLYNEQFF	TGTGCCACCAGCAGAACCAAGGGGCTATACAATGAGCAGTTCTTC
TRBD1	.	TRBV5-6	TRBJ2-7	CASSPGQTFYEQYF	TGTGCCAGCAGCCCGGGACAGACGTTCTACGAGCAGTACTTC
TRBD1	.	TRBV11-3	TRBJ2-7	CASSLGTGLGEQYF	TGTGCCAGCAGCTTAGGGACAGGGCTAGGGGAGCAGTACTTC
.	few	TRBV5-4	TRBJ1-1	CASSSSQQGTEAFF	TGTGCCAGCAGCTCCTCCCAACAGGGAACTGAAGCTTTCTTT
.	.	TRBV6-5	TRBJ1-1	CASSYSIGNSAFF	TGTGCCAGCAGTTACTCAATCGGGAATTCAGCTTTCTTT
TRBD1	.	TRBV30	TRBJ1-2	CALGGWGYTF	TGTGCCTTAGGGGGCTGGGGCTACACCTTC
.	.	TRBV27	TRBJ2-4	CASSVDRVGGNIQYF	TGTGCCAGCAGTGTCGACAGGGTGGGGGGAAACATTCAGTACTTC
TRBD1	.	TRBV5-4	TRBJ2-5	CASSYRGETQYF	TGTGCCAGCAGCTACAGGGGAGAGACCCAGTACTTC
.	.	TRBV6-5	TRBJ1-5	CASNIPNQPQHF	TGTGCCAGCAACATACCCAATCAGCCCCAGCATTTT
.	.	TRBV4-3	TRBJ2-1	CASSQDQRAGPQFF	TGCGCCAGCAGCCAGGACCAAAGGGCAGGGCCTCAGTTCTTC
.	.	TRBV4-1	TRBJ2-7	CASSQDALLGLLYEQYF	TGCGCCAGCAGCCAAGATGCCCTACTTGGACTACTTTACGAGCAGTACTTC
.	.	TRBV19	TRBJ1-1	CASTWSGNTEAFF	TGTGCCAGTACCTGGAGCGGGAACACTGAAGCTTTCTTT
.	.	TRBV6-1	TRBJ2-1	CASFRTASGEQFF	TGTGCCAGTTTCCGGACAGCTAGCGGTGAGCAGTTCTTC
.	.	TRBV28	TRBJ1-2	CASSNERDNGYTF	TGTGCCAGCAGTAATGAGAGGGATAATGGCTACACCTTC
.	.	TRBV19	TRBJ1-4	CASSMRQGLATNEKLFF	TGTGCCAGTAGTATGCGGCAGGGGCTGGCAACTAATGAAAAACTGTTTTTT
TRBD2	.	TRBV7-2	TRBJ2-3	CASSLLLAGLNTQYF	TGTGCCAGCAGCTTATTACTAGCGGGACTCAATACGCAGTATTTT
TRBD2	.	TRBV5-6	TRBJ2-1	CASSWRTASGRAWGNEQFF	TGTGCCAGCAGCTGGCGGACGGCTAGCGGGAGGGCCTGGGGCAATGAGCAGTTCTTC
.	.	TRBV7-9	TRBJ1-1	CASRRVPGKDTEAFF	TGTGCCAGCAGGCGGGTTCCGGGCAAAGACACTGAAGCTTTCTTT
.	.	TRBV29-1	TRBJ1-2	CSVGQGTYGYTF	TGCAGCGTTGGGCAGGGTACCTATGGCTACACCTTC
.	.	TRBV30	TRBJ2-7	CAASDFSYEQYF	TGTGCCGCGTCCGACTTCTCCTACGAGCAGTACTTC
TRBD1	.	TRBV7-9	TRBJ1-2	CASSSQGAGGYTF	TGTGCCAGCAGTTCCCAGGGGGCCGGTGGCTACACCTTC
TRBD1	.	TRBV27	TRBJ1-1	CASTLQGANTEAFF	TGTGCCAGCACCTTACAGGGGGCGAACACTGAAGCTTTCTTT
.	.	TRBV27	TRBJ1-2	CASSLRGNYGYTF	TGTGCCAGCAGTTTAAGAGGGAACTATGGCTACACCTTC
TRBD2	.	TRBV4-3	TRBJ2-1	CASSQGYASGGYNEQFF	TGCGCCAGCAGCCAAGGCTATGCTAGCGGGGGGTACAATGAGCAGTTCTTC
.	many	TRBV19	TRBJ2-7	CASSTGLPGGQQYF	TGTGCCAGTAGTACCGGACTACCCGGGGGGCAGCAGTACTTC
TRBD1	.	TRBV15	TRBJ2-4	CATSNPDRGAKNIQYF	TGTGCCACCAGCAACCCGGACAGGGGAGCCAAAAACATTCAGTACTTC
TRBD2	.	TRBV18	TRBJ2-3	CASSPVTGGDRDTQYF	TGTGCCAGCTCACCAGTAACGGGAGGAGATAGAGATACGCAGTATTTT